One sample yielded the 26 T cell receptor beta chains listed below, sequenced in a study of cytomegalovirus exposure and HLA in healthy donors. Primers for the PCR totalled 60 Vbeta and 13 Jbeta. Only in-frame clones appear in the TCRdb table, and some are missing; sequencing was by immunoSEQ multiplex PCR. This repertoire shows 100,000 to 150,000 clones, approximately 81% found once; its top ten account for more than 3%. Sequencing used PBMCs. These receptors were taken from a man younger than 30 in good health and CMV-seropositive.

The rearrangement links TRBV18 to TRBJ2-3, with 8 bases that match TRBD1. Trimming at V came to 1 base and at J to 4 bases, leaving 7 bases not matched to a gene. This CDR3 is 16 amino acids long. Looked up from germline, CDR1 is KGHSH and CDR2 is LQKENI. Here the CDR3 reads CASSPRPGQGADTQYF. In DNA, the CDR3 is TGTGCCAGCTCACCACGCCCAGGACAGGGAGCAGATACGCAGTATTTT.

In the case of this clone: Within the sample, other DNA sequences also encode this same CDR3. The chain couples TRBV5-1 to TRBJ1-1; D perhaps matches TRBD1 (6 bases). Trimming left V 0 bases short and J 3 bases short, with 9 bases between. Germline CDR1 is SGHRS and CDR2 is YFSETQ. This CDR3 spans 14 amino acids. DNA for the CDR3: TGCGCCAGCAGCTTGGAAGGGGGAGACACTGAAGCTTTCTTT. It codes for CASSLEGGDTEAFF. Together with reference TRBV5-1 and TRBJ1-1, the CDR3 gives the full variable domain: KAGVTQTPRYLIKTRGQQVTLSCSPISGHRSVSWYQQTPGQGLQFLFEYFSETQRNKGNFPGRFSGRQFSNSRSEMNVSTLELGDSALYLCASSLEGGDTEAFFGQGTRLTVV.

This clone was seen just once. This rearrangement joins TRBV7-8 to TRBJ1-6, with D unresolved. V was cut by 1 base and J by 0 bases, with 10 bases left in between. The CDR3 has 17 residues. CDR1 and CDR2 from the germline V gene are SGHVS and FQNEAQ. The CDR3 sequence: CASSLEAGSSYNSPLHF. CDR3 in DNA: TGTGCCAGCAGCTTAGAGGCGGGGAGCTCCTATAATTCACCCCTCCACTTT.

This rearrangement joins TRBV18 to TRBJ1-4; a weak D match, TRBD1 (5 bases). V was shortened by 3 bases and J by 8 bases, with 10 bases between the two germline ends. This CDR3 contains 13 residues. CDR1 and CDR2 from the germline V gene are KGHSH and LQKENI. The DNA of the CDR3 is TGTGCCAGCTCACCGGGGGGTCGAGAAAAACTGTTTTTT. This encodes CASSPGGREKLFF.

The CDR3 DNA follows: TGTGCTAGTGGTTTACTAGTCTACGAGCAGTACTTC. This gives the protein CASGLLVYEQYF. The V gene is TRBV12-5, the J gene TRBJ2-7; a possible D gene is TRBD2 (5 bases). V dropped 3 bases and J dropped 3 bases, with 6 bases sitting between them. This CDR3 contains 12 residues. Germline CDR1 LGHNT, CDR2 FRNRAP. Full variable domain (remainder filled in from reference TRBV12-5 and TRBJ2-7): DARVTQTPRHKVTEMGQEVTMRCQPILGHNTVFWYRQTMMQGLELLAYFRNRAPLDDSGMPKDRFSAEMPDATLATLKIQPSEPRDSAVYFCASGLLVYEQYFGPGTRLTVT.

The chain employs TRBV9 and TRBJ2-2, with D maybe TRBD2 (5 bases). V lost 0 bases to trimming and J lost 6 bases, with 9 bases between them. Germline V CDR1 and CDR2: SGDLS, YYNGEE. The CDR3 extends over 14 amino acids. The CDR3 region is CASSVVRGSGELFF. The CDR3 DNA reads as TGTGCCAGCAGCGTAGTTCGGGGTTCCGGGGAGCTGTTTTTT. Based on the CDR3 plus reference TRBV9 and TRBJ2-2, the full variable domain is DSGVTQTPKHLITATGQRVTLRCSPRSGDLSVYWYQQSLDQGLQFLIQYYNGEERAKGNILERFSAQQFPDLHSELNLSSLELGDSALYFCASSVVRGSGELFFGEGSRLTVL.

V gene TRBV10-2 combines with J gene TRBJ2-2; TRBD1 matches at 8 bases. CDR3 length equals 13 residues. Per germline, CDR1 WSHSY and CDR2 SAAADI. The V and J ends lost 10 bases and 2 bases, in that order; junction bases with no gene match: 3. CDR3 in DNA: TGCGCCATGCAGGGGGCTAACACCGGGGAGCTGTTTTTT. It translates to CAMQGANTGELFF.

The chain uses TRBV12-5 and TRBJ1-2, with a possible D match to TRBD1 (5 bases). This CDR3 is 18 amino acids long. The ends were cut back, 0 bases at V and 6 bases at J, with 23 bases in the middle. Germline-derived CDR1 and CDR2 are LGHNT and FRNRAP. CDR3 bases: TGTGCTAGTGGTTTGGTACTCCGTTCCTCAGGGCGGGGGAATGGCTACACCTTC. Its protein product is CASGLVLRSSGRGNGYTF.

This clone was counted a few times. DNA of the CDR3: TGCGCCAGCAGCCAGCAACAGGGGGCCGCCGGGGAGCTGTTTTTT. Translation gives CASSQQQGAAGELFF. The chain recombines TRBV4-3 with TRBJ2-2; TRBD1 matches 9 bases. J lost 6 bases, V lost 3 bases, and 5 bases had no gene match. The CDR3 contains 15 residues. Per germline, CDR1 LGHNA and CDR2 YSLEER.

The chain joins TRBV9 to TRBJ2-3, with 7 bases fitting TRBD2. Germline loops: CDR1 SGDLS, CDR2 YYNGEE. The CDR3 is made up of 15 amino acids. V gave up 2 bases and J gave up 2 bases; unmatched junction bases: 5. In DNA form, the CDR3 reads TGTGCCAGCAGCGTTCTAGCGGTGAACACAGATACGCAGTATTTT. Its translation: CASSVLAVNTDTQYF.

This chain uses TRBV30 with TRBJ1-2, with 9 nucleotides matching TRBD1. Germline V gene sequence: CDR1 GTSNPN, CDR2 SVGIG (reference sequence). V trimming: 2 bases; J trimming: 3 bases; junction bases outside the gene matches: 4. The length of the CDR3 is 14 residues. CDR3 amino acids: CAWSPGQGYYGYTF. The DNA of the CDR3 is TGTGCCTGGAGTCCGGGACAGGGCTACTATGGCTACACCTTC.

The DNA for the CDR3 is TGTGCCTGGAGTGTTTTGCAGGGGCTGGAAACTGAAGCTTTCTTT. Translated, it gives CAWSVLQGLETEAFF. This chain uses TRBV30 with TRBJ1-1, with TRBD1 as a possible D gene (6 bases). V lost 0 bases, J lost 5 bases, and 16 bases lay in between. The CDR3 sequence is 15 residues long. CDR1 GTSNPN and CDR2 SVGIG come from the germline V gene (reference sequence).

This chain connects TRBV30 to TRBJ2-2, with D possibly being TRBD2 (5 bases). Germline assignment: CDR1 GTSNPN and CDR2 SVGIG (reference sequence). CDR3 length: 13 residues. For the CDR3, the DNA is TGTGGCTCTCAGCGGACCAACACCGGGGAGCTGTTTTTT. Translating gives CGSQRTNTGELFF.

This sequence joins TRBV9 and TRBJ1-1; D is perhaps TRBD1 (6 bases). Trimming removed 4 bases at V and 5 bases at J, with 18 bases between. The CDR3 contains 15 residues. CDR1 is SGDLS and CDR2 is YYNGEE in the germline V gene. CDR3 DNA: TGTGCCAGCAGCCCCCGGAGGGGAGGGGGGACTGAAGCTTTCTTT. Its protein product is CASSPRRGGGTEAFF.

This chain connects TRBV4-3 to TRBJ1-2; possibly TRBD1 for D (5 bases). V dropped 0 bases and J dropped 8 bases, with 13 bases sitting between them. The CDR3 has 14 residues. Germline V CDR1 and CDR2: LGHNA, YSLEER. CDR3 nucleotide sequence: TGCGCCAGCAGCCAAGAGTCATGGGGGGAAGGCTACACCTTC. Amino acids: CASSQESWGEGYTF.

The chain uses TRBV25-1 and TRBJ2-1; no reliable D call. The CDR3 has 13 residues. V shed 7 bases and J shed 5 bases, with 12 bases lying between them. Germline V lookup: CDR1 MGHDK, CDR2 SYGVNS. The CDR3 bases are TGTGCCAGCACTCATTACGGAGACAATGAGCAGTTCTTC. Translating it yields CASTHYGDNEQFF.

This chain connects TRBV14 to TRBJ2-4, with D maybe TRBD2 (6 bases). The length of the CDR3 is 20 residues. The V end lost 0 bases, the J end lost 1 base, and 22 bases lay between the germline ends. Germline CDR1 and CDR2: SGHDN and FVKESK. The CDR3 loop is CASSQESWRGKRSAKNIQYF. The DNA of the CDR3 is TGTGCCAGCAGCCAAGAGAGTTGGAGGGGCAAACGGTCGGCCAAAAACATTCAGTACTTC.

The rearrangement uses TRBV5-1 and TRBJ2-7, with 12 bases fitting TRBD1. The J segment lost 1 base and the V segment lost 5 bases, leaving 7 bases of the junction unmatched. The germline gives CDR1 SGHRS, CDR2 YFSETQ. The CDR3 has 16 amino acids. DNA of the CDR3: TGCGCCAGCAGTAGCGTGGGACAGGGGGCTTCCTACGAGCAGTACTTC. Its protein product is CASSSVGQGASYEQYF.

This clone has just a few counts. This chain links TRBV7-2 with TRBJ2-1; 9 nucleotides match TRBD2. The length of the CDR3 is 15 residues. The ends lost 6 bases at V and 4 bases at J; junction bases unmatched: 7. Germline V gene lookup returns CDR1 SGHTA and CDR2 FQGNSA. CDR3 loop: CASRDERGAYNEQFF. CDR3 nucleotides: TGTGCCAGCAGAGACGAGCGGGGGGCGTACAATGAGCAGTTCTTC.

The chain combines TRBV6-6 with TRBJ1-5; 9 bases align to TRBD1. After removal of 6 bases from V and 4 bases from J, the junction contained 7 bases not matched to a gene. The CDR3 covers 15 residues. CDR1 and CDR2 from the germline V gene are MNHNY and SVGAGI (reference sequence). Here the CDR3 reads CASSPWTGENQPQHF. CDR3 nucleotides: TGTGCCAGCAGCCCTTGGACAGGGGAAAATCAGCCCCAGCATTTT.

This chain connects TRBV19 to TRBJ2-5, with D perhaps matching TRBD1 (5 bases). The germline V and J ends were trimmed by 5 bases and 2 bases, with 9 bases remaining between them. The CDR3 sequence is 13 residues long. Looked up from germline, CDR1 is LNHDA and CDR2 is SQIVND (reference sequence). The CDR3 spells CASSPGYQETQYF. The CDR3 bases are TGTGCCAGTAGTCCAGGGTATCAAGAGACCCAGTACTTC.

CDR3 in amino acids: CASSPTGGRLQETQYF. CDR3 DNA sequence: TGCGCCAGCAGCCCAACAGGGGGCCGACTACAAGAGACCCAGTACTTC. The J gene is TRBJ2-5, the V gene TRBV5-1, with 9 bases aligning to TRBD1. Germline V gene sequence: CDR1 SGHRS, CDR2 YFSETQ. This CDR3 is built from 16 residues. J was trimmed by 2 bases and V by 4 bases; bases with no gene match: 9.

This sequence joins TRBV11-2 and TRBJ2-5; weak D call: TRBD1 (5 bases). V lost 4 bases, J lost 11 bases, and 14 bases lay in between. This CDR3 contains 12 residues. Germline values: CDR1 SGHAT, CDR2 FQNNGV. The CDR3: CASSWGSYGQYF. The CDR3 bases are TGTGCCAGCAGCTGGGGCAGTTACGGGCAGTACTTC. Full variable domain (missing parts from reference TRBV11-2 and TRBJ2-5): EAGVAQSPRYKIIEKRQSVAFWCNPISGHATLYWYQQILGQGPKLLIQFQNNGVVDDSQLPKDRFSAERLKGVDSTLKIQPAKLEDSAVYLCASSWGSYGQYFGPGTRLLVL.

The J gene is TRBJ2-3, the V gene TRBV5-4; D is perhaps TRBD2 (7 bases). Germline V gene lookup returns CDR1 SGHNT and CDR2 YYREEE (reference sequence). Trimming left V 8 bases short and J 4 bases short, with 23 bases between. CDR3 length: 16 amino acids. The CDR3 nucleotides read TGTGCCAGTATCCCAAGGGGGGGAGCTCTCTCAGATACGCAGTATTTT. This gives the protein CASIPRGGALSDTQYF.

CDR3 sequence reads: CASSLRVDSPLHF. The CDR3 DNA follows: TGTGCCAGCAGCTTACGGGTCGACTCACCCCTCCACTTT. The chain employs TRBV7-6 and TRBJ1-6; D is unresolved. The CDR3 runs to 13 residues. Trimming cost V 2 bases and J 10 bases, with 9 bases left between them. In germline, CDR1 is SGHVS, CDR2 FNYEAQ.

This rearrangement joins TRBV18 to TRBJ2-7; TRBD2 matches 9 bases. The germline CDR1 and CDR2 sequences are KGHSH and LQKENI. The CDR3 runs to 14 residues. J was trimmed by 3 bases and V by 6 bases; bases with no gene match: 6. The CDR3 sequence: CASSETSGLYEQYF. CDR3 bases: TGTGCCAGCTCGGAGACTAGCGGACTCTACGAGCAGTACTTC. The full variable domain, its missing parts supplied by reference TRBV18 and TRBJ2-7, is NAGVMQNPRHLVRRRGQEARLRCSPMKGHSHVYWYRQLPEEGLKFMVYLQKENIIDESGMPKERFSAEFPKEGPSILRIQQVVRGDSAAYFCASSETSGLYEQYFGPGTRLTVT.